This TCR beta chain was recovered during a study of shared clonotypes between healthy human individuals. Study-level information: Contributing individuals were a couple of females and a few males aged 18 to 49.

Overall study results and limits: A generally larger estimated richness was seen in naive subsets than in memory subsets.

This table comes from immunoSEQ multiplex PCR, and its TCRdb copy is limited to in-frame clones, with some not included. In the table there are about 2.1 million clones, 93% of which are singletons. This CDR3 spans 15 amino acids. Between the trimmed V and J ends, which lost 7 bases and 2 bases, there was a span of 15 bases. Germline CDR1 MNHEY, CDR2 SMNVEV (reference sequence). In the case of this clone: Antigen specificity is unknown.

CD8 cells classed as naive were CD45RO-negative and positively selected for CCR7, excluding terminally differentiated effector memory CD45RA+ cells. Healthy and HIV-negative, the adult donors had no recent acute infections or vaccinations. This receptor was obtained from a young man in good health. Some clones in this sample may be carry-over from other donors' samples. Sequencing was done on a sample of naive CD8+ T cells from PBMCs. V is TRBV27 and J is TRBJ2-1; D may be TRBD2 (6 bases). The CDR3 loop is CASTLFGRAYNEQFF. As DNA, the CDR3 is TGTGCCAGCACCCTCTTCGGGAGAGCCTACAATGAGCAGTTCTTC.